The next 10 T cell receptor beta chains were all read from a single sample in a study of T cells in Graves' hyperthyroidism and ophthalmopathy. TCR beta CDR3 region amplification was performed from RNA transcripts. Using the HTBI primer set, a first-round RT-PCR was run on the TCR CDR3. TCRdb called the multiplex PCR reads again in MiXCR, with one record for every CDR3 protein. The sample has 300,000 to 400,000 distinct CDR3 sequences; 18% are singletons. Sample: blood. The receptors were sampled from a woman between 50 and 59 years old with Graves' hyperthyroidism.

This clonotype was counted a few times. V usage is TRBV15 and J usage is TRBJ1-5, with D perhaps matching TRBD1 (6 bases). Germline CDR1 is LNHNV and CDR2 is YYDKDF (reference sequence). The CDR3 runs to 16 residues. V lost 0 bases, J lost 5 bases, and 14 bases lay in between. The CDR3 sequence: CATSRDITGSHQPQHF. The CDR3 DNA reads TGTGCCACCAGCAGAGACATAACAGGGTCCCATCAGCCCCAGCATTTT.

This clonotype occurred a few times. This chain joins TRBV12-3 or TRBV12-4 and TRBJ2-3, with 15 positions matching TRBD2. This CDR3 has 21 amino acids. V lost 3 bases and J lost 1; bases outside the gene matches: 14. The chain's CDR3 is CASSLVTGLAGGSRRTDTQYF. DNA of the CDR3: TGTGCCAGCAGTTTGGTGACTGGACTAGCGGGGGGGTCCCGGCGCACAGATACGCAGTATTTT.

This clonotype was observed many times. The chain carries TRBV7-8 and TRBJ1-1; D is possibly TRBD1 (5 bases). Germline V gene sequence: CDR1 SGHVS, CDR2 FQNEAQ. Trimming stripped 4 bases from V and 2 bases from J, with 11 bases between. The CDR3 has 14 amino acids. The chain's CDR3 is CASSSGTDNTEAFF. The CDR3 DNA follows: TGTGCCAGCAGCTCAGGGACGGATAACACTGAAGCTTTCTTT. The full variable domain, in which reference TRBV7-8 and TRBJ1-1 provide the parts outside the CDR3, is GAGVSQSPRYKVAKRGQDVALRCDPISGHVSLFWYQQALGQGPEFLTYFQNEAQLDKSGLPSDRFFAERPEGSVSTLKIQRTQQEDSAVYLCASSSGTDNTEAFFGQGTRLTVV.

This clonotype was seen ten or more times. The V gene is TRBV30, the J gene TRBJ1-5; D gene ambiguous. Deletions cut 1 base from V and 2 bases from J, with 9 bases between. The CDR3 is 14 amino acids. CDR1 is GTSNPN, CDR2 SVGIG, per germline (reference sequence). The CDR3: CAWSGGLGNQPQHF. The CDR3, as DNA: TGTGCCTGGAGTGGGGGTTTGGGCAATCAGCCCCAGCATTTT. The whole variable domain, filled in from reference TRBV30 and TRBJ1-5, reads SQTIHQWPATLVQPVGSPLSLECTVEGTSNPNLYWYRQAAGRGLQLLFYSVGIGQISSEVPQNLSASRPQDRQFILSSKKLLLSDSGFYLCAWSGGLGNQPQHFGDGTRLSIL.

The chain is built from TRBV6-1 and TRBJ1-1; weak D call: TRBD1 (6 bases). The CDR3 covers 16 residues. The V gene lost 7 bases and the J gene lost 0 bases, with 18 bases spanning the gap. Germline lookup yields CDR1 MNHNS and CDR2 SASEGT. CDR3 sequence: CASKWTTGTMNTEAFF. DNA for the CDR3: TGTGCCAGCAAGTGGACGACCGGGACAATGAACACTGAAGCTTTCTTT.

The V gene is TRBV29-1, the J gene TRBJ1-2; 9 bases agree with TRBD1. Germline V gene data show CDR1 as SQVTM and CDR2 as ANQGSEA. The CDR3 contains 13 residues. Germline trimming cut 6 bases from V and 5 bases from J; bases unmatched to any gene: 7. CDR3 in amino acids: CSVWTGEGYGYTF. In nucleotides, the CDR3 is TGCAGCGTGTGGACAGGGGAAGGGTATGGCTACACCTTC.

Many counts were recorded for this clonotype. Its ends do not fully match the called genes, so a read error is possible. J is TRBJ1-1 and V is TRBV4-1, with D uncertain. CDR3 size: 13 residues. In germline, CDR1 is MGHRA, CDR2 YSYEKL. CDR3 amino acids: CASSQARNTEAFF. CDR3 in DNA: TGTGCCAGCAGCCAAGCAAGGAACACTGAAGCTTTCTTT.

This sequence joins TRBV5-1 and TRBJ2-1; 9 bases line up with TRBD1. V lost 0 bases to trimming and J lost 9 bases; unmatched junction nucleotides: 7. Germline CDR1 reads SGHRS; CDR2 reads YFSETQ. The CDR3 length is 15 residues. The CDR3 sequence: CASSLEQGARSEQFF. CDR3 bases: TGCGCCAGCAGCTTGGAACAGGGGGCGCGGAGTGAGCAGTTCTTC.

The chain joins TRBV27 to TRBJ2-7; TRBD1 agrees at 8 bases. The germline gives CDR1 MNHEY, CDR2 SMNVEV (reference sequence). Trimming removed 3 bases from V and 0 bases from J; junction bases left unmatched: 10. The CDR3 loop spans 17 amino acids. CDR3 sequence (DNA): TGTGCCAGCAGTTTGCTAGGACAGGGTGGCCTCTCCTACGAGCAGTACTTC. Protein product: CASSLLGQGGLSYEQYF.

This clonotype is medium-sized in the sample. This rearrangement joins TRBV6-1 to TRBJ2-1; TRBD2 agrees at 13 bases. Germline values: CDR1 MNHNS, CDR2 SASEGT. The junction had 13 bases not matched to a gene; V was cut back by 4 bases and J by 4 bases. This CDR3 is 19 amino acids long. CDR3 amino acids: CASSGGQGWTSGGYNEQFF. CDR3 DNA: TGTGCCAGCAGTGGCGGACAGGGTTGGACTAGCGGGGGTTACAATGAGCAGTTCTTC.